One TCR beta chain is described in this entry. This CDR3 comprises 16 residues. Germline V gene lookup returns CDR1 MNHEY and CDR2 SVGEGT. Trimming cost V 0 bases and J 0 bases, with 11 bases left between them. The data derive from a study of blood T cell repertoires in COVID-19. As for the study in general: Donors in the United States, Italy and Spain gave samples during acute or convalescent COVID-19. Sample material is recorded as cDNA or gDNA derived from T cells, B-cell-depleted T cells, or PBMCs.

Per the original methods: For nucleated cells, counts were estimated from reference gene primer amplification. Libraries were prepared by immunoSEQ multiplex PCR; TCRdb keeps only in-frame clonotypes and omits some of them. V, J and clone size are taken as reported in that table, and D and trimming were inferred from the DNA itself. The sample has around 70,000 clones, 70% to 85% seen once. The V gene is TRBV6-2 or TRBV6-3, the J gene TRBJ1-1; D unclear. Sequencing was carried out using peripheral blood. The origin of this receptor is a man between 60 and 75 years old with acute or convalescent COVID-19. For the CDR3, the DNA is TGTGCCAGCAGTTACTCCAGACAAACCATGAACACTGAAGCTTTCTTT. Its translation: CASSYSRQTMNTEAFF.